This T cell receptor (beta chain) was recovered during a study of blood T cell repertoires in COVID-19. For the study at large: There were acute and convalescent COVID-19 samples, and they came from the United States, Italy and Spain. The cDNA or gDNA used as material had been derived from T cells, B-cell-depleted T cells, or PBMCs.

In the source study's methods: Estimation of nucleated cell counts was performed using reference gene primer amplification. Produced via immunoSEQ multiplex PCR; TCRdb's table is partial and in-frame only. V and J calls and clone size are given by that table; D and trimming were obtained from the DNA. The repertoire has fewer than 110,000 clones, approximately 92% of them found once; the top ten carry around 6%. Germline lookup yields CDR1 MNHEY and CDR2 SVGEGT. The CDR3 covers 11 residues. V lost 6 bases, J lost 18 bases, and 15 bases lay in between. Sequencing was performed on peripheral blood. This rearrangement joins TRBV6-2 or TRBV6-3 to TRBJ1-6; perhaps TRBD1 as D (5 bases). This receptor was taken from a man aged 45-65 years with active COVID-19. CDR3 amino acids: CASSHNGHYHF. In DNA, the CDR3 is TGTGCCAGCAGCCATAATGGACACTACCACTTT.